The rows below give T cell receptor beta chains drawn from one sample of a study of blood T cell repertoires in COVID-19. The repertoire was sequenced with immunoSEQ multiplex PCR; TCRdb's copy has only in-frame clones and lacks some. The sample includes around 130,000 clones, 84% of them seen just once. Sequenced input: peripheral blood. The receptors were sampled from a human donor in a cohort sampled during active COVID-19. CDR3s include the opening cysteine and the closing phenylalanine or tryptophan. The D gene is left open where the match is weak. Size values are once, few and many counts, or a class for expanded clones, and some rows have none.

d_call clone_size j_call v_call cdr3_nt cdr3_aa
NA NA TRBJ1-1 TRBV3-1/TRBV3-2 TGTGCCAGCAGCCGCGGGACCATCGGGGGAGTCGGAGCTTTCTTT CASSRGTIGGVGAFF
NA NA TRBJ1-2 TRBV6-5 TGTGCCAGCGGCGCAACAGGGCGCGGCTACACCTTC CASGATGRGYTF
NA NA TRBJ2-1 TRBV6-5 TGTGCCAGCAGTTACTCCGATCCAGCGTCCTACAATGAGCAGTTCTTC CASSYSDPASYNEQFF
NA NA TRBJ1-2 TRBV30 TGTGCCTACGGATTAGGGGATGGCTACACCTTC CAYGLGDGYTF
NA few TRBJ1-3 TRBV7-9 TGTGCCAGCAGCTTATTGGCAGGGACTGGAAACACCATATATTTT CASSLLAGTGNTIYF
TRBD1 NA TRBJ1-2 TRBV5-4 TGTGCCAGCAGCACGACAGGGGGCTATGGCTACACCTTC CASSTTGGYGYTF
TRBD2 once TRBJ2-7 TRBV5-6 TGTGCCAGCAGCTATAGCGGGAGGTACGAGCAGTACTTC CASSYSGRYEQYF
NA few TRBJ1-1 TRBV27 TGTGCCAGCAGTCCCTTAGGTGGTCGGTCAGGAACTGAAGCTTTCTTT CASSPLGGRSGTEAFF
NA few TRBJ2-3 TRBV5-1 TGCGCCAGCAGCTTGGACATTGGCACAGATACGCAGTATTTT CASSLDIGTDTQYF
TRBD2 NA TRBJ2-2 TRBV10-3 TGTGCCATCAGTAGGACTAGCGGGGGAACGAACACCGGGGAGCTGTTTTTT CAISRTSGGTNTGELFF
TRBD1 NA TRBJ2-4 TRBV5-1 TGCGCCAGCAGTCCGTCCGTCGACTACAGGGGGATTCAGTACTTC CASSPSVDYRGIQYF
NA few TRBJ2-1 TRBV7-6 TGTGCCAGCAGCCGCGGGACTCCCTCCTACAATGAGCAGTTCTTC CASSRGTPSYNEQFF
TRBD1 NA TRBJ1-5 TRBV25-1 TGTGCCAGCAGTGAGACAGGGCGCAATCAGCCCCAGCATTTT CASSETGRNQPQHF
TRBD2 once TRBJ2-7 TRBV6-6 TGTGCCAGCAGGGGGGGGACGTCGGTTCTCGAGCAGTACTTC CASRGGTSVLEQYF
TRBD1 NA TRBJ2-5 TRBV6-6 TGTGCCAGCAGTGCCTGGGGGACAGGGGCCGAGACCCAGTACTTC CASSAWGTGAETQYF
NA NA TRBJ2-3 TRBV6-5 TGTGCCACCGAAAGCGACTTCCTCACAGATACGCAGTATTTT CATESDFLTDTQYF
NA NA TRBJ2-7 TRBV2 TGTGCCAGCAGTGACAGGGACTCCTACGAGCAGTACTTC CASSDRDSYEQYF
NA NA TRBJ1-6 TRBV5-1 TGCGCCAGCAGCTTGAACGCGCAGGGGCCAGTTAGTTCACCCCTCCACTTT CASSLNAQGPVSSPLHF
TRBD1 NA TRBJ1-3 TRBV7-8 TGTGCCAGCAGCTTGGGCGGCGGACAGGGGCCATTGGGGAACACCATATATTTT CASSLGGGQGPLGNTIYF
NA NA TRBJ2-7 TRBV7-9 TGTGCCAGCAGCTTAGTGAGCTACGAGCAGTACTTC CASSLVSYEQYF
NA NA TRBJ2-7 TRBV5-4 TGTGCCAGCAGCTTGGAGAGGGTCGGCTCCTACGAGCAGTACTTC CASSLERVGSYEQYF
TRBD2 NA TRBJ2-3 TRBV6-2/TRBV6-3 TGTGCCAGCAGTCGCCGGCTAGCGGGGGGGCCAGATACGCAGTATTTT CASSRRLAGGPDTQYF
TRBD1 NA TRBJ2-2 TRBV5-1 TGCGCCAGCAGCTCCATGACAGGGGGAAGTACCGGGGAGCTGTTTTTT CASSSMTGGSTGELFF
NA NA TRBJ2-2 TRBV7-9 TGTGCCAGCAGCTTACGTCAGGGTCGCACCGGGGAGCTGTTTTTT CASSLRQGRTGELFF
NA NA TRBJ1-1 TRBV11-2 TGTGCCAGCAGCTTAGGAATGGCAGGGGTGGGTGAAGCTTTCTTT CASSLGMAGVGEAFF
TRBD1 NA TRBJ1-1 TRBV10-2 TGCGCCAGCAGTGATCCGAGGGGGCAGGGGGGTACTGAAGCTTTCTTT CASSDPRGQGGTEAFF
NA NA TRBJ1-5 TRBV6-6 TGTGCCAGCAGTTACTCGTCCCTTAGCAATCAGCCCCAGCATTTT CASSYSSLSNQPQHF
TRBD2 NA TRBJ2-7 TRBV7-2 TGTGCCAGCGGACTTAGCGGGGGGGACTCCTACGAGCAGTACTTC CASGLSGGDSYEQYF
NA few TRBJ2-7 TRBV7-3 TGTGCCAGCAGCCCAGACGGGAATCGCTACGAGCAGTACTTC CASSPDGNRYEQYF